The 17 T cell receptor beta chains below come from one sample, sequenced in a study of cytomegalovirus exposure and HLA in healthy donors. Some clones are missing from TCRdb's copy, which holds only in-frame ones; the method was immunoSEQ multiplex PCR. This sample has 150,000 to 200,000 clones, with approximately 84% found just once. Material: PBMCs. Every receptor here comes from a man aged 25 to 40 in good health and CMV-seropositive.

This sequence joins TRBV7-3 and TRBJ2-2; 8 nucleotides align to TRBD2. J gave up 4 bases and V 5 bases, and 9 bases lay outside the gene matches. CDR1 and CDR2 (germline): SGHTA, FQGTGA. This CDR3 is 16 amino acids long. This CDR3 is CASSGEAGVGTGELFF. The CDR3 nucleotides read TGTGCCAGCAGCGGGGAAGCGGGAGTAGGCACCGGGGAGCTGTTTTTT.

The chain uses TRBV30 and TRBJ1-4; the match to TRBD1 covers 8 bases. The germline V gene has CDR1 GTSNPN and CDR2 SVGIG (reference sequence). The CDR3 totals 14 residues. The V gene end was trimmed by 3 bases and the J gene end by 8 bases; junction bases not matched to a gene: 8. The CDR3 is CAWSLDRVQEKLFF. The CDR3, as DNA: TGTGCCTGGAGCTTGGACAGGGTCCAGGAAAAACTGTTTTTT.

The rearrangement uses TRBV2 and TRBJ1-5; D ambiguous. This CDR3 has 16 residues. Per the germline V gene, CDR1 is SNHLY and CDR2 is FYNNEI. V was pared by 8 bases and J by 3 bases, with 20 bases between. The CDR3 protein is CASGGDLRVYNQPQHF. DNA for the CDR3: TGTGCCAGCGGAGGCGACTTGCGGGTTTACAATCAGCCCCAGCATTTT. The full variable domain, in which reference TRBV2 and TRBJ1-5 provide the parts outside the CDR3, is EPEVTQTPSHQVTQMGQEVILRCVPISNHLYFYWYRQILGQKVEFLVSFYNNEISEKSEIFDDQFSVERPDGSNFTLKIRSTKLEDSAMYFCASGGDLRVYNQPQHFGDGTRLSIL.

The rearrangement joins TRBV5-4 to TRBJ1-1; no clear D. CDR1 and CDR2 from the germline V gene are SGHNT and YYREEE (reference sequence). This CDR3 region has 13 residues. The V end was cut by 0 bases, the J end by 3 bases, with 6 bases between. The CDR3 reads CASSLAGYTEAFF. CDR3 in DNA: TGTGCCAGCAGCTTGGCGGGGTACACTGAAGCTTTCTTT.

This clone came up a few times. The chain carries TRBV29-1 and TRBJ2-2; TRBD2 is a possible D gene (7 bases). The germline V and J ends were trimmed by 6 bases and 7 bases, with 18 bases remaining between them. CDR3 length equals 14 residues. From germline, CDR1 is SQVTM and CDR2 ANQGSEA. Written as DNA, the CDR3 is TGCAGCGTAGGGCATGGGGGGGGCGTCGGGGAGCTGTTTTTT. This gives the protein CSVGHGGGVGELFF.

This chain links TRBV27 with TRBJ2-3, with D perhaps TRBD2 (6 bases). The CDR3 has 12 residues. V was clipped by 6 bases and J by 9 bases, with 13 bases between them. The germline V gene has CDR1 MNHEY and CDR2 SMNVEV (reference sequence). The CDR3 region has the DNA TGTGCCAGCAGCCAACCTGGAGGGACGCAGTATTTT. Translated: CASSQPGGTQYF.

This chain connects TRBV27 to TRBJ1-5; 8 bases fit TRBD1. The germline gives CDR1 MNHEY, CDR2 SMNVEV (reference sequence). The CDR3 is 15 amino acids. V was pared by 5 bases and J by 7 bases, with 10 bases of the junction left unmatched. The CDR3: CASSPARQGKQPQHF. Here the CDR3 DNA reads TGTGCCAGCAGTCCCGCTCGACAGGGGAAACAGCCCCAGCATTTT.

The V gene is TRBV2, the J gene TRBJ1-3; 8 bases map to TRBD1. CDR3 length: 12 amino acids. The J segment lost 3 bases and the V segment lost 9 bases, leaving 1 base of the junction unmatched. Germline values: CDR1 SNHLY, CDR2 FYNNEI. Written as DNA, the CDR3 is TGTGCCAGGGGGACAGGTGGAAACACCATATATTTT. Translation: CARGTGGNTIYF. Full variable domain (rest looked up from reference TRBV2 and TRBJ1-3): EPEVTQTPSHQVTQMGQEVILRCVPISNHLYFYWYRQILGQKVEFLVSFYNNEISEKSEIFDDQFSVERPDGSNFTLKIRSTKLEDSAMYFCARGTGGNTIYFGEGSWLTVV.

The DNA of the CDR3 is TGTGCCATCAGTAACCGGATCCTAAGGGGGATATATACGCAGTATTTT. Encoded protein: CAISNRILRGIYTQYF. The chain links TRBV10-3 to TRBJ2-3; maybe TRBD1 (6 bases). Germline V gives CDR1 ENHRY, CDR2 SYGVKD. V was pared by 5 bases and J by 7 bases, with 22 bases between. This CDR3 contains 16 residues.

The chain uses TRBV5-6 and TRBJ1-1; TRBD1 is a possible D gene (5 bases). Germline-derived CDR1 and CDR2 are SGHDT and YYEEEE. Between the trimmed V and J ends, which lost 2 bases and 0 bases, there was a span of 11 bases. The CDR3 is 15 residues long. CDR3 in amino acids: CASSLAGRVNTEAFF. The CDR3 bases are TGTGCCAGCAGCTTAGCAGGGCGTGTGAACACTGAAGCTTTCTTT. Combining the CDR3 with reference TRBV5-6 and TRBJ1-1 gives the whole variable domain DAGVTQSPTHLIKTRGQQVTLRCSPKSGHDTVSWYQQALGQGPQFIFQYYEEEERQRGNFPDRFSGHQFPNYSSELNVNALLLGDSALYLCASSLAGRVNTEAFFGQGTRLTVV.

This clone was detected a few times. This chain connects TRBV5-4 to TRBJ2-5, with 8 bases aligning to TRBD2. J was trimmed by 0 bases and V by 3 bases; bases with no gene match: 7. From germline, CDR1 is SGHNT and CDR2 YYREEE (reference sequence). The CDR3 covers 16 residues. CDR3 amino acids: CASSSGGLEYQETQYF. CDR3 DNA sequence: TGTGCCAGCAGCTCGGGGGGGTTAGAGTACCAAGAGACCCAGTACTTC. Full variable domain (outside the CDR3, taken from reference TRBV5-4 and TRBJ2-5): ETGVTQSPTHLIKTRGQQVTLRCSSQSGHNTVSWYQQALGQGPQFIFQYYREEENGRGNFPPRFSGLQFPNYSSELNVNALELDDSALYLCASSSGGLEYQETQYFGPGTRLLVL.

Details on this clone: The junction and the germline gene differ at one end; a read error may be behind it. The gene calls are TRBV28 and TRBJ2-7; D not certain. This CDR3 comprises 12 residues. The V gene's germline CDR1 is MDHEN and CDR2 SYDVKM. The CDR3 loop is CASKPPSHEQYF. In DNA, the CDR3 is TGTGCCAGCAAGCCTCCCTCCCACGAGCAGTACTTC.

V usage is TRBV7-2 and J usage is TRBJ2-7; D call uncertain. Trimming shortened V by 1 base and J by 3 bases, and 16 bases separated the two germline ends. The CDR3 has 16 amino acids. Per germline, CDR1 SGHTA and CDR2 FQGNSA. This CDR3 reads CASSLVVSKRNYEQYF. The CDR3 DNA reads TGTGCCAGCAGCTTAGTAGTCTCAAAACGAAACTACGAGCAGTACTTC.

This clone was recorded once. The rearrangement uses TRBV29-1 and TRBJ2-3, with 10 bases identical to TRBD2. J gave up 4 bases and V 6 bases, and 4 bases lay outside the gene matches. In germline, CDR1 is SQVTM, CDR2 ANQGSEA. CDR3 length: 13 residues. CDR3 DNA: TGCAGCGTCTCTAGCGGGAGTGCAGATACGCAGTATTTT. It translates to CSVSSGSADTQYF.

The chain couples TRBV28 to TRBJ2-7, with D maybe TRBD2 (6 bases). CDR1 and CDR2 from the germline V gene are MDHEN and SYDVKM. The CDR3 has 14 residues. Trimming took off 6 bases at V and 4 bases at J, with 16 bases between the two ends. The CDR3 here is CASRPPTSGYEQYF. CDR3 bases: TGTGCCAGCAGACCCCCTACGAGCGGGTACGAGCAGTACTTC.

The V call is TRBV6-1, the J call TRBJ1-5, with a weak D call TRBD1 (6 bases). The CDR3 extends over 14 amino acids. Per the germline V gene, CDR1 is MNHNS and CDR2 is SASEGT. The V and J ends lost 8 bases and 3 bases respectively, with 14 bases between them. The DNA of the CDR3 is TGTGCCAGCCACGCGGACAGCTTCAATCAGCCCCAGCATTTT. It translates to CASHADSFNQPQHF.

The chain uses TRBV4-1 and TRBJ2-5, with a possible D match to TRBD2 (6 bases). V lost 0 bases to trimming and J lost 9 bases, with 23 bases between them. The CDR3 covers 17 residues. Germline assignment: CDR1 MGHRA and CDR2 YSYEKL. Written as DNA, the CDR3 is TGCGCCAGCAGCCAAGATTCAGGAGCGGTGGCGGGGTTGTCCCAGTACTTC. Its protein product is CASSQDSGAVAGLSQYF.